This TCR delta chain was sequenced in a study of gamma-delta T cells after stem cell transplantation listed by TCRdb under 2016. The library relied on RT-PCR. The instrument given in TCRdb is Illumina MiSeq. Identical DNA sequences were merged into single rows after TCRdb reprocessed the public reads with CATT. The sample data list under 5,500 delta-chain clones, and approximately 15% of these were observed just once. The leading ten clones occupy about 5% of the sample. Based on its abundance in the sample, this clone is large (0.1 to 1%). The clone's antigen remains unknown. No base quality values were provided; no much bigger clone lies one nucleotide off. The sample carries other DNA sequences with the same CDR3. V sheds 3 bases and J sheds 6 bases, leaving 11 bases between their ends. CDR1 and CDR2 are drawn from the germline V gene: TSWWSYY, QGS. From the cysteine up to the phenylalanine, the CDR3 has a length of 14 residues. Of all the DNA, just the CDR3 is kept, 42 bases in frame from base 1.

The sample consisted of gamma-delta T cells. The chain is made from TRDV1 and TRDJ2; there is no confident call for the D gene. The TCR originated in a human donor. It is not recorded whose cells these are; they may come from a transplant donor. The nucleotides are TGTGCTCTTGGGGAGTCCGGATTGTCAGCACAACTCTTCTTT. Its coded protein is CALGESGLSAQLFF.